This TCR beta chain was captured by sequencing in a study of blood T cell repertoires in COVID-19. Unmatched junction bases numbered 11, after V lost 3 bases and J lost 8 bases. The CDR3 spans 15 residues. Germline CDR1 and CDR2: SQVTM and ANQGSEA. In the original processing: Reference gene primer amplification gave estimated nucleated cell counts. Sequencing used immunoSEQ multiplex PCR; TCRdb keeps in-frame clones, though not all of them. V, J and clone size reflect that table, while D and trimming were determined from the DNA. The profile covers some 160,000 clones, with just under 90% appearing a single time and 9% to 12% taken by the ten largest.

The chain recombines TRBV29-1 with TRBJ1-2; 11 bases align to TRBD1. Material: peripheral blood. The clonotype comes from a woman aged 70-85 years with COVID-19, enrolled during active disease. The chain's CDR3 is CSVDDLGQGARGYTF. The CDR3 region has the DNA TGCAGCGTTGATGATCTAGGACAGGGGGCTCGGGGCTACACCTTC. Full variable domain (rest looked up from reference TRBV29-1 and TRBJ1-2): SAVISQKPSRDICQRGTSLTIQCQVDSQVTMMFWYRQQPGQSLTLIATANQGSEATYESGFVIDKFPISRPNLTFSTLTVSNMSPEDSSIYLCSVDDLGQGARGYTFGSGTRLTVV.